This T cell receptor (beta chain) was recorded in a study of T cell responses to AZD1222 COVID-19 vaccine. General study points: Baseline seropositives among AZD1222 recipients totaled only five to seven.

Trimming shortened V by 8 bases and J by 0 bases, and 14 bases separated the two germline ends. Germline CDR1 reads MDHEN; CDR2 reads SYDVKM. This CDR3 comprises 15 residues. Pooled samples include second doses given at about 4 or 12 weeks. This clone was seen only once. Its antigen is still unknown. The protocol was immunoSEQ multiplex PCR, while the TCRdb copy is restricted to in-frame clones and leaves out a portion. The sample has 180,000 or so clones; 80% to 95% are singletons. The source of this sequence is an adult who received the AZD1222 COVID-19 vaccine. This specimen consisted of peripheral blood, obtained 28 days after the second AZD1222 dose. The rearrangement uses TRBV28 and TRBJ1-5; TRBD1 is a possible D gene (6 bases). The CDR3 reads CASGPGGDSNQPQHF. DNA of the CDR3: TGTGCCAGCGGTCCGGGGGGCGATAGCAATCAGCCCCAGCATTTT.